This TCR beta chain comes out of a study of control samples from healthy donors and cancer patients. TCRdb's copy holds only in-frame clones and misses some; the assay was immunoSEQ multiplex PCR. The sample yields about 63,000 clones, roughly 85% seen once. There are 15 residues in the CDR3. Germline CDR1 reads SGHDT; CDR2 reads YYEEEE. Trimming removed 4 bases from V and 8 bases from J; junction bases left unmatched: 11. This clonotype originated in a man in his forties in good health. Specimen: blood. The rearrangement joins TRBV5-6 to TRBJ1-4; 7 bases map to TRBD1. CDR3 in DNA: TGTGCCAGCAGCCCGCGGACAGGTAGAGGAGAAAAACTGTTTTTT. Translated, it gives CASSPRTGRGEKLFF.